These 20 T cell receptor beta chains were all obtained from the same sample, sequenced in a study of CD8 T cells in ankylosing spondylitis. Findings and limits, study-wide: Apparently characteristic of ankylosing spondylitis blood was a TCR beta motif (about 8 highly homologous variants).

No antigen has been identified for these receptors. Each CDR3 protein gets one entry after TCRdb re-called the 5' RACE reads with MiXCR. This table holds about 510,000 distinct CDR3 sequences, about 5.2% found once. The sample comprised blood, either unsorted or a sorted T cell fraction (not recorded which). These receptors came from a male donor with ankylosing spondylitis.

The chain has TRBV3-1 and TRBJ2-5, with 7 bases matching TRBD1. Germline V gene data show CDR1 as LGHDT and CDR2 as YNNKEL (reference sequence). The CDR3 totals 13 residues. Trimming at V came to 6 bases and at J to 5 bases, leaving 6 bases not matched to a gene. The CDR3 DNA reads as TGTGCCAGCAGAACGACAGGGTACGAGACCCAGTACTTC. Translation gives CASRTTGYETQYF.

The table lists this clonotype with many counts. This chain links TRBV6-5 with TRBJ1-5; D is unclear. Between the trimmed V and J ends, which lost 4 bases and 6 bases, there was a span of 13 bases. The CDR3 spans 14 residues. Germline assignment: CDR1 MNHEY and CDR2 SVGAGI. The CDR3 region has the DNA TGTGCCAGCAGTTCCGGGAGAGATAGTCAGCCCCAGCATTTT. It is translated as CASSSGRDSQPQHF.

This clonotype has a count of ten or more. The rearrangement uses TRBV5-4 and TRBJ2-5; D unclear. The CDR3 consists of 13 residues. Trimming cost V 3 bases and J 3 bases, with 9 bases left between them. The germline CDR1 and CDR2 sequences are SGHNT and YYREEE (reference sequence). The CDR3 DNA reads TGTGCCAGCAGCTCCACAGTTGAAGAGACCCAGTACTTC. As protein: CASSSTVEETQYF.

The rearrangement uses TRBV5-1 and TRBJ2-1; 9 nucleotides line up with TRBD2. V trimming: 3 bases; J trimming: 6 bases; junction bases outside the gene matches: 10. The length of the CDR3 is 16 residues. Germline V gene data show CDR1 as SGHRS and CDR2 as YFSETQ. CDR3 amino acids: CASSSTWGLAPNEQFF. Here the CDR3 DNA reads TGCGCCAGCAGCTCGACCTGGGGACTAGCTCCCAATGAGCAGTTCTTC.

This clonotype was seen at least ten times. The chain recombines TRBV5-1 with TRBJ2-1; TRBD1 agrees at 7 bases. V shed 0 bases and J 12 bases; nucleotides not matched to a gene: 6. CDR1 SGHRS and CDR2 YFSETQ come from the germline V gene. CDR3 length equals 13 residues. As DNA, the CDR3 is TGCGCCAGCAGCTTGGAGACAGGGTCGCCGCAGTTCTTC. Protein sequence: CASSLETGSPQFF. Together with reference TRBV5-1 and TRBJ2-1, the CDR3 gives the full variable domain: KAGVTQTPRYLIKTRGQQVTLSCSPISGHRSVSWYQQTPGQGLQFLFEYFSETQRNKGNFPGRFSGRQFSNSRSEMNVSTLELGDSALYLCASSLETGSPQFFGPGTRLTVL.

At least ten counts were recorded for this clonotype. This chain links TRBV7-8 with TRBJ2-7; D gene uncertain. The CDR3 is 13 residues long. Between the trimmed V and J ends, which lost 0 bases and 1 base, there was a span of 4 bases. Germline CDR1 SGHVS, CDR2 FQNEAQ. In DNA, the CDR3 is TGTGCCAGCAGCTTAGCGCGGTCCTACGAGCAGTACTTC. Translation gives CASSLARSYEQYF.

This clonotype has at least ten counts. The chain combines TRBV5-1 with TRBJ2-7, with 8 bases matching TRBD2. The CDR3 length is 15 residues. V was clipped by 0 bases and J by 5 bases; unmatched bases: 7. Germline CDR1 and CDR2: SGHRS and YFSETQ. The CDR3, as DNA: TGCGCCAGCAGCTTGGCCGGTAGCGGGGTCCACGAGCAGTACTTC. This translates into CASSLAGSGVHEQYF.

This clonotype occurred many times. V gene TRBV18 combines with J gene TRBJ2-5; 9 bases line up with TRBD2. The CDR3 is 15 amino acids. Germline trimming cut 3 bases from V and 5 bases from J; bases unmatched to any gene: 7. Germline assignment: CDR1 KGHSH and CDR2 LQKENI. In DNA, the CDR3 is TGTGCCAGCTCACCCCAGCGGGAGGACGTGGAGACCCAGTACTTC. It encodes CASSPQREDVETQYF.

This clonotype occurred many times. CDR3 residues: CASSPADRGVYEQYF. CDR3 bases: TGCGCCAGCAGCCCGGCGGACCGGGGCGTCTACGAGCAGTACTTC. The V and J genes are TRBV5-1 and TRBJ2-7; D tentatively reads TRBD1 or TRBD2 (5 bases each). V shed 4 bases and J shed 3 bases, with 17 bases lying between them. CDR1 is SGHRS, CDR2 YFSETQ, per germline. The CDR3 covers 15 residues.

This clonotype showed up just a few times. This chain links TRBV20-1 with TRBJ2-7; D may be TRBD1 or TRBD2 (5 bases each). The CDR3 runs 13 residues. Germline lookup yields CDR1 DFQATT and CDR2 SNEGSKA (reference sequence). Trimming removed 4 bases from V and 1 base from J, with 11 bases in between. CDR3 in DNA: TGCAGTGCTACCCGGGGCCGGTCCTACGAGCAGTACTTC. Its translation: CSATRGRSYEQYF.

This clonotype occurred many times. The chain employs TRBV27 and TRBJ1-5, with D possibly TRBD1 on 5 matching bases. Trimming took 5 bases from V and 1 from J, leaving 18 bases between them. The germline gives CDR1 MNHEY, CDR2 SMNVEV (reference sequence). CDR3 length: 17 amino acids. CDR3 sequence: CASSPSLRGRSNQPQHF. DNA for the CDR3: TGTGCCAGCAGTCCCTCCTTAAGGGGCAGGAGCAATCAGCCCCAGCATTTT.

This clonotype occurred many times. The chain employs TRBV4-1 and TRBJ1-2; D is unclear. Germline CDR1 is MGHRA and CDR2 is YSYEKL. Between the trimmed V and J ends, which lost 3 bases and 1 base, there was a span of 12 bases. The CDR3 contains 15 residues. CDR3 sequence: CASSQVHERNYGYTF. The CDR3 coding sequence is TGCGCCAGCAGCCAGGTACACGAACGTAACTATGGCTACACCTTC.

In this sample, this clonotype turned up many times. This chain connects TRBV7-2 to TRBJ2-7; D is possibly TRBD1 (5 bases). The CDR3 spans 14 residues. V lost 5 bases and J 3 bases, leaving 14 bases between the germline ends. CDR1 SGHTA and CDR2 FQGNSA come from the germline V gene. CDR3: CASSLVGVNYEQYF. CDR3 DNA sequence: TGTGCCAGCAGCCTGGTAGGGGTGAACTACGAGCAGTACTTC.

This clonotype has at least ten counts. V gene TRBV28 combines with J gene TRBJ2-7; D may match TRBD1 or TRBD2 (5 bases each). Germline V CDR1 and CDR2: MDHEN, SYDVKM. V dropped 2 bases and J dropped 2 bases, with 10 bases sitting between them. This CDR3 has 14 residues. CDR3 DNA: TGTGCCAGCAGTTTAAGGGACGGCACCTACGAGCAGTACTTC. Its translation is CASSLRDGTYEQYF.

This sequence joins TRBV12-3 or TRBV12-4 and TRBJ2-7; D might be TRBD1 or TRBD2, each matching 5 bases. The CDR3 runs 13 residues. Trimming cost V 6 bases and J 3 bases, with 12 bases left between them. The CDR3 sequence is CASSHGTVYEQYF. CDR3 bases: TGTGCCAGCAGCCACGGGACCGTCTACGAGCAGTACTTC.

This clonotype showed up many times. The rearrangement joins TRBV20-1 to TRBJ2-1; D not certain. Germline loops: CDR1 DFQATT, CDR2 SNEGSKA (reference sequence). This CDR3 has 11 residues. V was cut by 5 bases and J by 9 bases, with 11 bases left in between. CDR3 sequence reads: CSALSSVEQFF. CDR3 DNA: TGCAGTGCTCTTAGTTCAGTTGAGCAGTTCTTC.

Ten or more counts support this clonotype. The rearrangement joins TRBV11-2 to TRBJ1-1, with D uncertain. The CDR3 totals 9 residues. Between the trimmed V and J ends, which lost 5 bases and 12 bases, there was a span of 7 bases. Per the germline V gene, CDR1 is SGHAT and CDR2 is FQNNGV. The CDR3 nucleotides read TGTGCCAGCAGCCCGGTACCTTTCTTT. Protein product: CASSPVPFF.

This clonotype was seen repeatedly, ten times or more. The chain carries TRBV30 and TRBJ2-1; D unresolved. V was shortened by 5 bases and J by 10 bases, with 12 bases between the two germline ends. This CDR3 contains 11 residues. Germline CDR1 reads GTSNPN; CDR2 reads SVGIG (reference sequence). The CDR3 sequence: CAWGKPREQFF. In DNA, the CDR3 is TGTGCCTGGGGTAAGCCCCGGGAGCAGTTCTTC.

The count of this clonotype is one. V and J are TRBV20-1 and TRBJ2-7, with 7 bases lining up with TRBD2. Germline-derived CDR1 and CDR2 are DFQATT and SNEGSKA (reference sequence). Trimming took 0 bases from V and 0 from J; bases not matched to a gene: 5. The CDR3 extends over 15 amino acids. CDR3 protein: CSAREGAGTSYEQYF. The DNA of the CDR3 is TGCAGTGCTAGAGAGGGAGCGGGAACCTCCTACGAGCAGTACTTC.

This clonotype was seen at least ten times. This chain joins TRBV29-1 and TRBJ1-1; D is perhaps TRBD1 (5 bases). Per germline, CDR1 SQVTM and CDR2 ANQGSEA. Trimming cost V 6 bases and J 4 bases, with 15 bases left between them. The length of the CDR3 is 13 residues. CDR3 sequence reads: CSVKGVVGTEAFF. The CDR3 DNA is TGCAGCGTCAAAGGGGTTGTCGGCACTGAAGCTTTCTTT.